Included here is one TCR beta chain sequence, with context. Antigen unknown. The sample is drawn from a study of T cells in Graves' hyperthyroidism and ophthalmopathy. On the study more broadly: Peripheral blood was secured at the point of initial diagnosis, before any treatment. Findings and caveats of the study: Blood shared most expanded thyroid clonotypes above 0.001.

RNA transcripts provided the source from which TCR beta CDR3 regions were amplified. Carried out on the TCR CDR3, a first-round RT-PCR used the HTBI primer set. TCRdb passed the multiplex PCR reads through MiXCR, listing each CDR3 protein once. Of about 530,000 distinct CDR3 sequences in the sample, 17% are singletons; the top ten hold 17%. This CDR3 has 13 residues. CDR1 ENHRY and CDR2 SYGVKD come from the germline V gene. Trimming stripped 6 bases from V and 0 bases from J, with 6 bases between. Ophthalmopathy patients had Clinical Activity Score at least 3, NOSPECS grade at least 4, duration under 3 months.

V and J are TRBV10-3 and TRBJ1-5; unclear D gene. The TCR was taken from a woman aged 18-29 years with Graves' ophthalmopathy. Sequenced sample: blood. The CDR3 reads CAISPNSNQPQHF. The CDR3 nucleotides read TGTGCCATCAGCCCAAATAGCAATCAGCCCCAGCATTTT.